This T cell receptor (beta chain) appears in the sequencing data of a study of beta chain features in type 1 diabetes (dated by TCRdb to about 2018). Regarding the study in general: Patients and healthy donors did not differ in mean age, gender distribution, total cell number or subset yield. Naive and central memory subsets were obtained from all 28 donors, but regulatory and stem cell-like memory subsets were isolated from only 8 patients and roughly 8 healthy donors. A total of around 110,000,000 sorted cells were examined across all samples, and RNA yield correlated strongly with the number of cells per subset. The study compared TCRB repertoires of sorted circulating CD4+ T cell subsets between recently diagnosed type 1 diabetes patients and matched healthy donors. Paper-wide results and their limitations: Sequencing cDNA rather than genomic DNA could over-represent highly expressing activated cells, although activation and CD3 levels did not differ between groups. At VDJ recombination sites, type 1 diabetes patients had fewer insertions and more deleted nucleotides, which implies abnormalities in thymic rearrangement. In all four CD4+ subsets, TCRB CDR3 length was moderately but significantly shorter in type 1 diabetes patients. Shorter templates might have been favored by PCR, but patient and control samples were amplified and corrected together, so both groups would have been affected equally by any skew. Naive, central memory and regulatory TCRB repertoires appeared to be more alike among patients than among healthy donors. Because the HLA sub-analyses included only small numbers of individuals, any influence of HLA type on TCRB rearrangement was left unresolved.

As concerns this clone: Its antigen specificity is not known. One base away there is no much larger clone; base qualities are not given.

Each donor gave one peripheral blood draw, averaging approximately 120 mL, which was collected into heparinised tubes. A BD FACSAria II and a panel including CD45RO, CCR7, CD25, CD127, CD95 and CD27 were used to sort naive, central memory, regulatory and stem cell-like memory CD4+ T cells. All sorted populations exceeded 95% purity. PBMCs were separated immediately by Lymphoprep density gradient centrifugation and were stained directly, without being cultured. So that batch effects would be minimized, each experiment stained and sorted samples in pairs, pairing one healthy donor with one patient. The entire isolated RNA was reverse transcribed using the High Capacity cDNA Reverse Transcription Kit, and thus expressed TCRB transcripts were sequenced. Naive, central memory and regulatory T cell samples underwent deep immunoSEQ sequencing, averaging roughly 3.5 million total reads per sample. Sorted cells were lysed in RLT buffer, and RNA was extracted using DNase-treated RNeasy Micro or Mini kits according to cell number. Each cell subset was processed on its own to prevent cross-contamination, while patient and healthy donor samples were processed together. TCRB sequences were amplified from cDNA with the immunoSEQ multiplex PCR, producing 87-bp fragments spanning the CDR3 region. The amplicons were sequenced using the Illumina HiSeq platform. In the authors' own workflow: PCR bias was computationally corrected using synthetic template baselines, reads within Hamming distance 2 were collapsed, and singletons that could not be merged were discarded. Reads were aligned against IMGT to assign V, D and J genes, CDR3 length and insertions or deletions at six rearrangement sites. Within each subset, clonotype counts were normalized to the number of sorted cells before true diversity and Gini coefficients were calculated with the tcR R package. Repertoire sharing was quantified using the overlap coefficient calculated on TCRB nucleotide sequences. The source is immuneACCESS, and TCRdb retained only in-frame sequences with V and J called. Part of the clones is not carried over; for the studies checked, unresolved V genes explain less than half of this, and the remainder is unexplained. The V and J calls and clone size were taken over from that table, and D and trimming were inferred from the DNA. Across this sample there are roughly 100,000 clones, with about 26% seen only once. The ten largest clones capture roughly 0.5% of the sample.

Deletion took 6 bases off V and 7 bases off J, with a span of 25 bases between the germline ends. For CDR1 and CDR2, the germline V gene lists KGHSH and LQKENI. CDR3 length: 17 amino acids, cysteine to phenylalanine. Kept here is only the CDR3 DNA, which spans 51 bases and is read in frame from base 1. This clonotype was sampled from a woman under 30 with type 1 diabetes. Sequenced sample: central memory CD4+ T cells from blood. This chain joins TRBV18 to TRBJ2-4, with TRBD2 tentatively as D gene (6 bases match). The DNA reads as follows: TGTGCCAGCTCCCCCCCTCTGATAGCGGCGGGACTCAACATTCAGTACTTC. Translated, it gives CASSPPLIAAGLNIQYF.